The 24 T cell receptor beta chains in this list originate from one sample, sequenced in a study of regulatory T cells in long-lasting Graves disease. Construction of TCR beta libraries relied on iRepertoire HTBI primers and on Arm-PCR targeting CDR3 regions. TCRdb analysed the multiplex PCR reads with MiXCR anew, one entry per CDR3 protein. In the table there are around 430,000 distinct CDR3 sequences, 20% to 25% of which are singletons. As to time point: persistent/refractory GD, antithyroid drugs over 5 years with positive TRAb. PBMC-derived RNA was used for the TCR library. The starting material was peripheral blood mononuclear cells (PBMCs), obtained when the disease was refractory, from a patient treated with antithyroid drugs. All receptors come from a female donor with Graves disease.

This clonotype was found a few times. J is TRBJ1-1 and V is TRBV27, with TRBD1 identical over 7 bases. This CDR3 region has 17 residues. J gave up 0 bases and V 5 bases, and 12 bases lay outside the gene matches. Germline CDR1 reads MNHEY; CDR2 reads SMNVEV (reference sequence). The CDR3 DNA reads as TGTGCCAGCAGTCTGACAAGGGACAGAACCCTGAACACTGAAGCTTTCTTT. Its protein product is CASSLTRDRTLNTEAFF.

This clonotype was counted ten times or more. The chain carries TRBV2 and TRBJ2-4; D gene ambiguous. The CDR3 is made up of 14 amino acids. CDR1 is SNHLY, CDR2 FYNNEI, per germline. The ends were cut back, 7 bases at V and 3 bases at J, with 13 bases in the middle. The CDR3 DNA reads as TGTGCCAGCACCCTCCGGGTGGTCAAAAACATTCAGTACTTC. Encoded protein: CASTLRVVKNIQYF.

The V gene is TRBV19, the J gene TRBJ1-2, with 7 bases matching TRBD1. With V trimmed by 5 bases and J by 5 bases, 8 bases remained unmatched. Germline V CDR1 and CDR2: LNHDA, SQIVND (reference sequence). The CDR3 has 14 residues. The CDR3 DNA reads as TGTGCCAGTAGTTCACCGGGACAGATTTATGGCTACACCTTC. Its translation is CASSSPGQIYGYTF.

This clonotype was seen many times. The chain has TRBV2 and TRBJ1-2, with TRBD1 as a possible D gene (6 bases). Germline V gene sequence: CDR1 SNHLY, CDR2 FYNNEI. Trimming pared 4 bases from V and 6 bases from J, leaving 12 bases between. This CDR3 comprises 13 residues. The CDR3 region is CASSAQGKDGYTF. DNA of the CDR3: TGTGCCAGCAGTGCACAGGGAAAAGATGGCTACACCTTC.

The chain carries TRBV7-8 and TRBJ2-3; D gene unclear. V lost 0 bases, J lost 0 bases, and 7 bases lay in between. Germline CDR1 and CDR2: SGHVS and FQNEAQ. This CDR3 contains 15 residues. CDR3 loop: CASSLATESTDTQYF. The CDR3 bases are TGTGCCAGCAGCTTAGCTACAGAGAGCACAGATACGCAGTATTTT.

There are many counts of this clonotype. This chain uses TRBV11-1 with TRBJ2-5; 7 bases agree with TRBD1. V was clipped by 5 bases and J by 7 bases; unmatched bases: 13. This CDR3 contains 15 residues. Germline-derived CDR1 and CDR2 are SGHAT and FQDESV (reference sequence). CDR3 in DNA: TGTGCCAGCAGCCCCGACAAACAGGGGTTCGTGACCCAGTACTTC. This encodes CASSPDKQGFVTQYF.

The CDR3 DNA follows: TGCAGTGCTTATACCCGTACGGGGAACACTGAAGCTTTCTTT. It encodes CSAYTRTGNTEAFF. The chain has TRBV20-1 and TRBJ1-1, with no clear D. From germline, CDR1 is DFQATT and CDR2 SNEGSKA (reference sequence). This CDR3 comprises 14 residues. V was pared by 5 bases and J by 1 base, with 14 bases between.

This clonotype was counted only a few times. The chain carries TRBV6-2 or TRBV6-3 and TRBJ1-2; 7 nucleotides match TRBD1. Germline V gene sequence: CDR1 MNHEY, CDR2 SVGEGT. The V gene end was trimmed by 5 bases and the J gene end by 4 bases; junction bases not matched to a gene: 10. CDR3 length: 15 residues. The DNA for the CDR3 is TGTGCCAGCAGTCTCTCAGCGACAGGGCCCTATGGCTACACCTTC. Protein sequence: CASSLSATGPYGYTF.

This clonotype was detected only a few times. The chain recombines TRBV19 with TRBJ1-2; perhaps TRBD1 as D (5 bases). The CDR3 extends over 14 amino acids. V lost 3 bases, J lost 10 bases, and 18 bases lay in between. Germline-derived CDR1 and CDR2 are LNHDA and SQIVND (reference sequence). This CDR3 reads CASSMSPGPGYYTF. The CDR3 DNA reads as TGTGCCAGTAGTATGAGTCCGGGACCGGGATACTACACCTTC.

This clonotype showed up many times. This chain joins TRBV7-2 and TRBJ1-1; TRBD1 might be the D (5 bases). The CDR3 has 14 residues. CDR1 is SGHTA and CDR2 is FQGNSA in the germline V gene. V lost 3 bases to trimming and J lost 5 bases, with 13 bases between them. Here the CDR3 reads CASSLSTAGTEAFF. In DNA form, the CDR3 reads TGTGCCAGCAGCTTGTCGACAGCGGGGACTGAAGCTTTCTTT.

This clonotype was detected many times. This chain connects TRBV6-5 to TRBJ1-1; no definite D call. Germline CDR1 and CDR2: MNHEY and SVGAGI. CDR3 length: 12 residues. The germline V and J ends were trimmed by 2 bases and 8 bases, with 9 bases remaining between them. CDR3 in amino acids: CASSYEEREAFF. CDR3 nucleotides: TGTGCCAGCAGTTACGAGGAGAGGGAAGCTTTCTTT.

This clonotype came up a few times. This rearrangement joins TRBV30 to TRBJ1-1, with D uncertain. Germline V CDR1 and CDR2: GTSNPN, SVGIG (reference sequence). V dropped 5 bases and J dropped 1 base, with 5 bases sitting between them. This CDR3 has 11 amino acids. The CDR3 loop is CAWAENTEAFF. In nucleotides, the CDR3 is TGTGCCTGGGCCGAGAACACTGAAGCTTTCTTT.

The chain links TRBV6-1 to TRBJ2-2; D gene uncertain. This CDR3 has 14 amino acids. V was shortened by 7 bases and J by 6 bases, with 15 bases between the two germline ends. Germline assignment: CDR1 MNHNS and CDR2 SASEGT. CDR3 DNA: TGTGCCAGCACCCCAGTCGGGTTATCCGGGGAGCTGTTTTTT. It codes for CASTPVGLSGELFF.

On this clonotype itself: This may arise from a read error, as a much more abundant clone is one base away. In this CDR3 the conserved last residue, phenylalanine or tryptophan, is missing, so a read error is likely. This sequence joins TRBV12-5 and TRBJ1-1; the D gene is possibly TRBD1 (5 bases). The CDR3 contains 17 residues. V was clipped by 4 bases and J by 0 bases, with 18 bases between them. Germline loops: CDR1 LGHNT, CDR2 FRNRAP. The CDR3 protein is CASGSVLTGGVNTEAFL. CDR3 bases: TGTGCTAGTGGTTCGGTCTTAACCGGAGGGGTGAACACTGAAGCTTTCCTT.

This clonotype has ten or more counts. The J gene is TRBJ1-2, the V gene TRBV7-9; D is uncertain. V was shortened by 2 bases and J by 8 bases, with 15 bases between the two germline ends. The germline gives CDR1 SEHNR, CDR2 FQNEAQ (reference sequence). There are 14 residues in the CDR3. CDR3 loop: CASSLTGSELGYTF. The CDR3 coding sequence is TGTGCCAGCAGCTTAACCGGGAGTGAGTTAGGCTACACCTTC. The full variable domain, completed using reference TRBV7-9 and TRBJ1-2, is DTGVSQNPRHKITKRGQNVTFRCDPISEHNRLYWYRQTLGQGPEFLTYFQNEAQLEKSRLLSDRFSAERPKGSFSTLEIQRTEQGDSAMYLCASSLTGSELGYTFGSGTRLTVV.

This clonotype has at least ten counts. The V call is TRBV2, the J call TRBJ2-5; TRBD1 matches 8 bases. Germline CDR1 reads SNHLY; CDR2 reads FYNNEI. This CDR3 comprises 16 residues. V dropped 4 bases and J dropped 5; count of bases not matched to a gene: 12. The DNA for the CDR3 is TGTGCCAGCAGTGGCGCGCTGGCAGGGGGCGCCGAGACCCAGTACTTC. This encodes CASSGALAGGAETQYF.

This clonotype was counted between two and nine times. CDR3 coding DNA: TGTGCCAGCAGTTTGCTCGCCGGACACCTCTCCTACGAGCAGTACTTC. Residues: CASSLLAGHLSYEQYF. V and J are TRBV6-5 and TRBJ2-7; D might be TRBD1 (5 bases). Per the germline V gene, CDR1 is MNHEY and CDR2 is SVGAGI. V lost 4 bases to trimming and J lost 0 bases, with 16 bases between them. This CDR3 region has 16 residues.

This clonotype was detected ten times or more. The chain couples TRBV28 to TRBJ2-2; no clear D. CDR3 length: 13 residues. V lost 5 bases and J 3 bases, leaving 7 bases between the germline ends. Per the germline V gene, CDR1 is MDHEN and CDR2 is SYDVKM. Written as DNA, the CDR3 is TGTGCCAGCAGTGAGAGCCACACCGGGGAGCTGTTTTTT. It encodes CASSESHTGELFF.

This clonotype was counted between two and nine times. V is TRBV5-1 and J is TRBJ2-2, with TRBD1 as a possible D gene (6 bases). The CDR3 covers 15 residues. Trimming took off 1 base at V and 7 bases at J, with 14 bases between the two ends. CDR1 is SGHRS and CDR2 is YFSETQ in the germline V gene. The CDR3 protein is CASSLIRGSLGELFF. CDR3 nucleotides: TGCGCCAGCAGCTTGATTAGGGGGTCCCTCGGGGAGCTGTTTTTT.

There are many counts of this clonotype. The J gene is TRBJ2-7, the V gene TRBV6-1; TRBD1 matches 7 bases. Germline CDR1 is MNHNS and CDR2 is SASEGT. The ends lost 5 bases at V and 5 bases at J; junction bases unmatched: 12. The CDR3 consists of 15 residues. The CDR3 coding sequence is TGTGCCAGCAGTCCGAGGGACAGCCGGATGGACGAGCAGTACTTC. It codes for CASSPRDSRMDEQYF.

The V call is TRBV28, the J call TRBJ1-2; 7 bases fit TRBD1. The CDR3 covers 15 residues. V was pared by 6 bases and J by 0 bases, with 7 bases of the junction left unmatched. Germline V gene data show CDR1 as MDHEN and CDR2 as SYDVKM. CDR3 bases: TGTGCCAGCAGCTTACAGGGGTCAGCTAACTATGGCTACACCTTC. It is translated as CASSLQGSANYGYTF.

This clonotype has at least ten counts. V gene TRBV5-1 combines with J gene TRBJ1-1; D gene unclear. The V end was cut by 4 bases, the J end by 6 bases, with 16 bases between. Germline V gene lookup returns CDR1 SGHRS and CDR2 YFSETQ. The CDR3 length is 14 residues. The CDR3 loop is CASSPTGAYAEAFF. The CDR3 DNA follows: TGCGCCAGCAGCCCTACCGGCGCGTATGCTGAAGCTTTCTTT. Complete variable domain (other parts from reference TRBV5-1 and TRBJ1-1): KAGVTQTPRYLIKTRGQQVTLSCSPISGHRSVSWYQQTPGQGLQFLFEYFSETQRNKGNFPGRFSGRQFSNSRSEMNVSTLELGDSALYLCASSPTGAYAEAFFGQGTRLTVV.

At least ten counts were recorded for this clonotype. The chain links TRBV6-5 to TRBJ2-7; the D is unclear. V lost 1 base and J 0 bases, leaving 7 bases between the germline ends. Germline CDR1 reads MNHEY; CDR2 reads SVGAGI. The CDR3 is 14 residues long. CDR3 region: CASSYYPSSYEQYF. For the CDR3, the DNA is TGTGCCAGCAGTTACTATCCGAGCTCCTACGAGCAGTACTTC.

This clonotype was detected ten times or more. The chain joins TRBV2 to TRBJ2-7; 8 nucleotides agree with TRBD2. This CDR3 is 15 amino acids long. Germline values: CDR1 SNHLY, CDR2 FYNNEI. V shed 6 bases, J shed 2 bases, and the junction held 9 bases outside the gene matches. CDR3 in amino acids: CASRGRSGGTYEQYF. CDR3 sequence (DNA): TGTGCCAGCAGAGGTAGGAGCGGGGGAACCTACGAGCAGTACTTC.